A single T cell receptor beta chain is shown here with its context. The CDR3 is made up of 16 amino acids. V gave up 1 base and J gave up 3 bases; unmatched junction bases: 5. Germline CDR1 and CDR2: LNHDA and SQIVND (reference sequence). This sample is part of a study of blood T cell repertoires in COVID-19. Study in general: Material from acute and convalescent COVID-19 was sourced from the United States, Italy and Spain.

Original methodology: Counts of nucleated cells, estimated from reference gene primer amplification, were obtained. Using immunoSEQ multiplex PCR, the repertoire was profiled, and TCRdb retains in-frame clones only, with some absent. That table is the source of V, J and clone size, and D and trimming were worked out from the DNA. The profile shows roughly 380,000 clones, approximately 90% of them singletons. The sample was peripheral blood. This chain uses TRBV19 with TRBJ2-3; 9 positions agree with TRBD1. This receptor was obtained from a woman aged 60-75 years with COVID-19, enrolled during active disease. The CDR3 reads CASSIVSGQGTDTQYF. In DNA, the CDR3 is TGTGCCAGTAGTATAGTGTCGGGACAGGGAACAGATACGCAGTATTTT. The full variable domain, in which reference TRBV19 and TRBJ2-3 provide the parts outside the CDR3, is DGGITQSPKYLFRKEGQNVTLSCEQNLNHDAMYWYRQDPGQGLRLIYYSQIVNDFQKGDIAEGYSVSREKKESFPLTVTSAQKNPTAFYLCASSIVSGQGTDTQYFGPGTRLTVL.